Here is one TCR beta chain with its context. The data were taken from a study of blood T cell repertoires in COVID-19. Whole-study context: T cells, B-cell-depleted T cells, or PBMCs provided the cDNA or gDNA that served as material.

Germline values: CDR1 KGHSH, CDR2 LQKENI. With V trimmed by 3 bases and J by 5 bases, 5 bases remained unmatched. The CDR3 length is 16 residues. Original processing notes: Scientists estimated how many nucleated cells there were by amplifying reference gene primers. The assay was immunoSEQ multiplex PCR, and TCRdb's table has in-frame clones only and misses some. The V and J calls and the clone size are those of that table, but D and trimming were determined from the DNA. The profile shows approximately 220,000 clones, approximately 87% of them singletons. The sample consisted of peripheral blood. This chain connects TRBV18 to TRBJ1-6; 9 bases match TRBD1. The source is a man between 60 and 75 years old who had recovered from COVID-19. The CDR3 DNA reads as TGTGCCAGCTCACCCTTTGGGACAGGGAATAATTCACCCCTCCACTTT. It specifies CASSPFGTGNNSPLHF.